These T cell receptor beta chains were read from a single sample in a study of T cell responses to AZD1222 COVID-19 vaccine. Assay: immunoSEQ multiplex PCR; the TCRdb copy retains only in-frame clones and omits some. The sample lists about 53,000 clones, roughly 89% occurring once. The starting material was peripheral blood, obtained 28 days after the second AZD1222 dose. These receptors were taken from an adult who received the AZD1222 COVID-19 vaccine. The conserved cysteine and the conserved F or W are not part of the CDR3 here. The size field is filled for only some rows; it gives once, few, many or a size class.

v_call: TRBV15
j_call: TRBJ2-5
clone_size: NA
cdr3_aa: ATSSSGSGQETQY

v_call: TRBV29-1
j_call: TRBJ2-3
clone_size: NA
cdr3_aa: SVARSSTDTQY

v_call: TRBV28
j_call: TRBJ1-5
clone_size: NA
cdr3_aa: ASSSGQRYQPQH

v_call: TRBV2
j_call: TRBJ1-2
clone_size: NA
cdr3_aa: ASRIQNYGYT

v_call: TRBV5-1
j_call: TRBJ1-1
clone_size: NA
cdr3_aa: ASSQLPGGLGTEAF

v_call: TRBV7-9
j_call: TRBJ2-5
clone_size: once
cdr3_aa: ASSRDTGETQY

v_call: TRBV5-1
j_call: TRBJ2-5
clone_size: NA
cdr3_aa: ASSFTGQETQY

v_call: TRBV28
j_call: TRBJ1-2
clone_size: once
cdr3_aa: ASSFNRINYGYT

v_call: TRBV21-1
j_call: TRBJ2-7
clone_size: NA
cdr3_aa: ASSQYKAQYWTDFSYEQY

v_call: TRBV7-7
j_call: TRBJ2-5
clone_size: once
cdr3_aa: ASSPSAGETQY

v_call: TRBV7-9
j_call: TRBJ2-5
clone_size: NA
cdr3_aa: ASSKTGALGETQY

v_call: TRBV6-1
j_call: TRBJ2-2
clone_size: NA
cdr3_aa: ASSDWAGKNTGELF

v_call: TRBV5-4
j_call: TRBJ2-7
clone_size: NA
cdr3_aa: ASSFGRDVRSYEQY

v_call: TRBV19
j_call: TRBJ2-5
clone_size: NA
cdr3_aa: ASSIDHLAGGPNQETQY

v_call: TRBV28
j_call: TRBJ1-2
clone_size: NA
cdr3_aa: ASSSQLRGYT

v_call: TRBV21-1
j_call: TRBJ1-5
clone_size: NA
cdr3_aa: ASSDYLRRQGPYYSNQPQH

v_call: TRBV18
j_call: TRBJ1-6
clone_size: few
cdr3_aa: ASSATVERAPLH

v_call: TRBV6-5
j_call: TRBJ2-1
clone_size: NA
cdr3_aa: ATGTSGRHNEQF

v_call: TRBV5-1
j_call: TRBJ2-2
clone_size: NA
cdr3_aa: ASSLLGTENTGELF

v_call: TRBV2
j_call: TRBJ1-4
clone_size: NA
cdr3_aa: ASLAGLGQRREKLF

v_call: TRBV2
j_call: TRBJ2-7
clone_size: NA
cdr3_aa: ASRVSEQY

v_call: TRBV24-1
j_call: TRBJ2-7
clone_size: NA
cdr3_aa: ATSDPKGDSYEQY

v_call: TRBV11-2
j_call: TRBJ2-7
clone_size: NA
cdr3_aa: ASSTERYSYEQY

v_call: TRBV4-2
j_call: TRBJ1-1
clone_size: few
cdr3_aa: ASSQGDRVEAF

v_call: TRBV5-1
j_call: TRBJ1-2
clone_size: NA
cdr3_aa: ASSLGSGRISGYT

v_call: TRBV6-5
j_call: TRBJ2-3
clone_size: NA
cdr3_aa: ASRGLAGDTQY

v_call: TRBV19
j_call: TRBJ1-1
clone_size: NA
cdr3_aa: ASLGTETNTEAF

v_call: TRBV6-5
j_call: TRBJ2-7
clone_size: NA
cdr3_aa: ASSSSRVPSYEQY

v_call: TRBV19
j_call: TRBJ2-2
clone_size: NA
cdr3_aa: ASTRTGGELF

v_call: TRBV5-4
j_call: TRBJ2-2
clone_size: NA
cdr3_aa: ASSHPNSYSSGELF

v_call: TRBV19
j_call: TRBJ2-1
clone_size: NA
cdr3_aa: ASSPQRLANEQF

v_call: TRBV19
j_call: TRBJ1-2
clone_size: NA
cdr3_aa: ASSIGQALTNYGYT

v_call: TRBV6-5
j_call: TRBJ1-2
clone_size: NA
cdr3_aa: ASSPGPSWGYT

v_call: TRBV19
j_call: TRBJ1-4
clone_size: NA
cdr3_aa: ASAPRTGNPEKLF

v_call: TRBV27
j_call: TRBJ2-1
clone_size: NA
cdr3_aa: ASSSVGNEQF

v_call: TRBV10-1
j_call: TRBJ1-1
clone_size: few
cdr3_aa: ASSEGVTEAF

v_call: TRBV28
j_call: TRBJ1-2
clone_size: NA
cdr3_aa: ASSPSLGGYT

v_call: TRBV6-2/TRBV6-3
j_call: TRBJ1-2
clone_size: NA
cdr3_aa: ASSYSVHDSYGYT

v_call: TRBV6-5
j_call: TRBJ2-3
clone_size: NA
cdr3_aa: ASRDSGGRDTQY

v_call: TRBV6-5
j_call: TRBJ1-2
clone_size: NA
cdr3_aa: ASSSTANYGYT

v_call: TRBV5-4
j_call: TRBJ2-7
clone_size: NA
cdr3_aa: ASSRDLGTGQHEQY

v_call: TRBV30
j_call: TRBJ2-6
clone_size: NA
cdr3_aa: AFRVLSGANVLT

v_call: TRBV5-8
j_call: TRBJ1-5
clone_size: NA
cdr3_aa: ASTSDFVTQPQH

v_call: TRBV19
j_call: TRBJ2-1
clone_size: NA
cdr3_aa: ASRGREGDEQF

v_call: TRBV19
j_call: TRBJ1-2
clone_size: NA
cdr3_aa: ASSIRPGGNYGYT

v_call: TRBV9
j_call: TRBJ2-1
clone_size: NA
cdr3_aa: ASSAGTASYNEQF

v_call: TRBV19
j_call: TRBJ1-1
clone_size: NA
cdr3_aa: ASSTQGNTEAF

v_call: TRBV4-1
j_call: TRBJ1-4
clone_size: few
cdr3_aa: ASSQVQGGEKLF